This T cell receptor beta chain was sequenced for a study of T cells in Graves' hyperthyroidism and ophthalmopathy. It was RNA transcripts that yielded the amplified TCR beta CDR3 regions. Primed by the HTBI set, a first-round RT-PCR was run on the TCR CDR3. TCRdb itself ran the multiplex PCR reads through MiXCR, one entry per CDR3 protein. This table has approximately 100,000 distinct CDR3 sequences, approximately 40% appearing once. The material sequenced was peripheral blood or thyroid tissue (not recorded which). The TCR originated in a woman aged 25 to 39 with Graves' hyperthyroidism.

The CDR3 is CATSSAYSTGELFF. CDR3 coding DNA: TGTGCCACCAGCAGCGCCTACTCCACCGGGGAGCTGTTTTTT. The rearrangement uses TRBV15 and TRBJ2-2, with D unresolved. This CDR3 comprises 14 residues. Germline V gene lookup returns CDR1 LNHNV and CDR2 YYDKDF (reference sequence). Between the trimmed V and J ends, which lost 3 bases and 4 bases, there was a span of 9 bases. Filled out from reference TRBV15 and TRBJ2-2, the complete variable domain reads DAMVIQNPRYQVTQFGKPVTLSCSQTLNHNVMYWYQQKSSQAPKLLFHYYDKDFNNEADTPDNFQSRRPNTSFCFLDIRSPGLGDTAMYLCATSSAYSTGELFFGEGSRLTVL.